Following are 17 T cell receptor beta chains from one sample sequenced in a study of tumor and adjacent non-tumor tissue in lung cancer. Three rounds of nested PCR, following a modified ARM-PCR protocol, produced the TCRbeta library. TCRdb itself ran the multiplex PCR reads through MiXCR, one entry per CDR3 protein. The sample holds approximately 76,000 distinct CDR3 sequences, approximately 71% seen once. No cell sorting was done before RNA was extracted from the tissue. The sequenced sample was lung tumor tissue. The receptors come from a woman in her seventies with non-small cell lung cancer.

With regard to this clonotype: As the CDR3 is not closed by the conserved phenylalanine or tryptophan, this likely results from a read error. The CDR3 protein is CACSRLMAGETQYL. The CDR3 DNA reads TGTGCCTGCAGCCGCTTAATGGCGGGAGAGACCCAGTACTTA. The chain is built from TRBV12-3 or TRBV12-4 and TRBJ2-5, with D maybe TRBD2 (5 bases). The CDR3 totals 14 residues.

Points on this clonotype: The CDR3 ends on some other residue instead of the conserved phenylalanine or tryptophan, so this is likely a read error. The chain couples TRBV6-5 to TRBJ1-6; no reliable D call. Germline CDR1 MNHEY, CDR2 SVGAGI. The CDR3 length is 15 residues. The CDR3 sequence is CASNYFDGPNSPLHI. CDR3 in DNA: TGTGCAAGCAATTACTTCGACGGGCCGAATTCACCCCTCCACATT.

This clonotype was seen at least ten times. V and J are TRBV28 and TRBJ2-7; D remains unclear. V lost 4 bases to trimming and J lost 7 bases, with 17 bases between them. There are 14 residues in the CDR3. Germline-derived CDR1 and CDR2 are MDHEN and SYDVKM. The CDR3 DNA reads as TGTGCCAGCAGTTCGCCGGACCGAAACGGGGAGCAGTACTTC. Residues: CASSSPDRNGEQYF.

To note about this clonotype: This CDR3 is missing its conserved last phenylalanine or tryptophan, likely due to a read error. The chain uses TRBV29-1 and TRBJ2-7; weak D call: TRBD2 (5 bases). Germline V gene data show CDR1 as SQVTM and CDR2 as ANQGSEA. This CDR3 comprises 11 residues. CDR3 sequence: CSVVEGYEQYL. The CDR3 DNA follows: TGTAGCGTTGTGGAAGGCTACGAGCAGTACCTC.

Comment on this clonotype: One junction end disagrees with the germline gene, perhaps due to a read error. The CDR3 DNA follows: TGCAGTGTAAAACAGGGTTCCCAGCACTTC. Its protein is CSVKQGSQHF. The chain is built from TRBV29-1 and TRBJ2-5, with D perhaps matching TRBD1 (6 bases). Looked up from germline, CDR1 is SQVTM and CDR2 is ANQGSEA. This CDR3 contains 10 residues.

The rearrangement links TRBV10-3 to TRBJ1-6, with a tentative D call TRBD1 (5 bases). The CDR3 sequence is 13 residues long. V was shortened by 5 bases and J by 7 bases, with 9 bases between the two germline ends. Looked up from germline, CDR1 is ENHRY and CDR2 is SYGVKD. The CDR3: CAISTGENSPLHF. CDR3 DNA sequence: TGTGCCATCAGTACGGGGGAGAATTCACCCCTCCACTTT.

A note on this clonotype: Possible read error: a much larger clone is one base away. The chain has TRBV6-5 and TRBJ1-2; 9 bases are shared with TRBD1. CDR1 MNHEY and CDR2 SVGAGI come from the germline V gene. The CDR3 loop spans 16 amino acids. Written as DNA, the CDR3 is TGTACCAGCAGTCCCCATACCGGGACAGGGACCTATGGCTACACCTTC. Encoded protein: CTSSPHTGTGTYGYTF.

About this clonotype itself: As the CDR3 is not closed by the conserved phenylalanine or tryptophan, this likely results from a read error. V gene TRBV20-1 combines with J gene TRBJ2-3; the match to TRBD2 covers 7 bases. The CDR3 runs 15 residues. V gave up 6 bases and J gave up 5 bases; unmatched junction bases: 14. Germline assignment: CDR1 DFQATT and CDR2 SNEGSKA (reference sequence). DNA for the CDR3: TGCAGTGCCCAGAAAGGGCGGGGGTTAGGAGATACGCAGTATCTT. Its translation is CSAQKGRGLGDTQYL.

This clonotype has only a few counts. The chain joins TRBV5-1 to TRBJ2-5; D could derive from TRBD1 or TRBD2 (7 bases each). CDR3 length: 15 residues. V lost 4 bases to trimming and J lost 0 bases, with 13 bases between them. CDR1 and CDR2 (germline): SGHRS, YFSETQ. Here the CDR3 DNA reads TGCGCCAGCAGCAAGTCAGGGGGGGACCAAGAGACCCAGTACTTC. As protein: CASSKSGGDQETQYF.

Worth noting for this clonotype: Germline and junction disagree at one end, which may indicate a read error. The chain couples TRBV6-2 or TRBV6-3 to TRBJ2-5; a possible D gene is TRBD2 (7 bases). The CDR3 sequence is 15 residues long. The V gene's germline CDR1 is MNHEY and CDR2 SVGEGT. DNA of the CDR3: TGTACCAGCAGCACTCCTAGCGGACTAAGGGGGACCCAATACTTC. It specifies CTSSTPSGLRGTQYF.

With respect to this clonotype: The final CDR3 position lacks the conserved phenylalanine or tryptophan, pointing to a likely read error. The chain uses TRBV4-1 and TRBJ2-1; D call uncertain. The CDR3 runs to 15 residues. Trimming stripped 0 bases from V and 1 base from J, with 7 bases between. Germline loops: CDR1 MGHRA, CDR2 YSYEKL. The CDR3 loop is CASSQDCLSYNEQFL. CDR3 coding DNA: TGCGCCAGCAGCCAAGACTGCTTATCCTACAATGAGCAGTTCTTA.

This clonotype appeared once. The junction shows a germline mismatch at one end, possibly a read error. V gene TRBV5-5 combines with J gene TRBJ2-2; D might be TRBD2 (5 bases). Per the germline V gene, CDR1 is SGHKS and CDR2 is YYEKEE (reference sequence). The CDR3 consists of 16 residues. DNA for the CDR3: TGTGCCAGCAGCTCCGTGAGTCCGCCGGAGACCGGGGAGCTGTTATTT. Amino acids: CASSSVSPPETGELLF.

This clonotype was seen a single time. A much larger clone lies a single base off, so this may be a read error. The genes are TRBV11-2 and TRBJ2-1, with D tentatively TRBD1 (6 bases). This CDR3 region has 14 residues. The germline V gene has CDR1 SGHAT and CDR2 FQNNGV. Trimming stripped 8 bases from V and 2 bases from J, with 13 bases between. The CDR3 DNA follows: TGTGCCAGCGGCCGTCAGGGGACCTACAATGAGCAGTTCTTC. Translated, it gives CASGRQGTYNEQFF.

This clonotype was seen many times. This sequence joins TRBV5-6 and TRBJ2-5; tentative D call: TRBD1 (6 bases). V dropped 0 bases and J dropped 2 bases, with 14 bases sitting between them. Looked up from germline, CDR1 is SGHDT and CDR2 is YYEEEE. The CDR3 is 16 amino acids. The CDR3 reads CASSLADRPYQETQYF. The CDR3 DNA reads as TGTGCCAGCAGCTTGGCCGACAGGCCTTATCAAGAGACCCAGTACTTC. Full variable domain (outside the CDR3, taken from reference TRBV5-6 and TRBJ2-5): DAGVTQSPTHLIKTRGQQVTLRCSPKSGHDTVSWYQQALGQGPQFIFQYYEEEERQRGNFPDRFSGHQFPNYSSELNVNALLLGDSALYLCASSLADRPYQETQYFGPGTRLLVL.

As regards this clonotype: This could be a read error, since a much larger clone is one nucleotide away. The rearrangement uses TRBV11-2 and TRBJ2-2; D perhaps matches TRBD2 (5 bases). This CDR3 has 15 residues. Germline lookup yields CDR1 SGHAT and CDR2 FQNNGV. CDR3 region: CASPLGQENTGELLF. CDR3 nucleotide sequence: TGTGCCAGCCCCCTCGGGCAGGAAAACACCGGGGAGCTGCTTTTT.

The CDR3 DNA reads TGTGCTAGCTGCCTACCCGGGACAGGGTCGGGCAATGAGCAGTTCTTC. Amino acid sequence: CASCLPGTGSGNEQFF. The V gene is TRBV5-6, the J gene TRBJ2-1, with TRBD1 matching 9 bases. In germline, CDR1 is SGHDT, CDR2 YYEEEE. CDR3 length: 16 amino acids.

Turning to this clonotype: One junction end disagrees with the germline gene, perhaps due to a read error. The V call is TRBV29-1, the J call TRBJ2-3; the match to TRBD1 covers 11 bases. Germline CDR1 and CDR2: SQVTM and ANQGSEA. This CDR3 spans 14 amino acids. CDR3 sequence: CSVGQGASIDTQYF. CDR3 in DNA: TGCAGTGTTGGACAGGGGGCTAGCATAGATACGCAGTATTTT.